The 19 T cell receptor beta chains below all came from one sample that was sequenced in a study of T cells after posttransplantation cyclophosphamide. The repertoire was sequenced with immunoSEQ multiplex PCR; TCRdb's copy has only in-frame clones and lacks some. Singletons are absent from the sample, which has 24,000 or so clones. The specimen was PBMCs. These receptors were obtained from a woman between 50 and 59 years old in good health, CMV-negative, and a related stem cell transplant donor.

CDR3 residues: CASSYFGGNQPQHF. Here the CDR3 DNA reads TGTGCCAGCAGTTACTTCGGGGGAAATCAGCCCCAGCATTTT. The chain carries TRBV6-6 and TRBJ1-5; the D gene is possibly TRBD1 (5 bases). Germline lookup yields CDR1 MNHNY and CDR2 SVGAGI (reference sequence). CDR3 length equals 14 residues. The V end lost 1 base, the J end lost 4 bases, and 8 bases lay between the germline ends.

This clone was picked up many times. The chain joins TRBV19 to TRBJ2-2, with 9 nucleotides matching TRBD1. The CDR3 contains 16 residues. Germline V gene data show CDR1 as LNHDA and CDR2 as SQIVND (reference sequence). V shed 4 bases, J shed 0 bases, and the junction held 3 bases outside the gene matches. CDR3 in DNA: TGTGCCAGTAGTAGTTGGGACAGGGCGAACACCGGGGAGCTGTTTTTT. This translates into CASSSWDRANTGELFF.

The table lists this clone with many counts. The V gene is TRBV10-2, the J gene TRBJ1-2, with D perhaps matching TRBD1 (6 bases). V shed 6 bases and J shed 8 bases, with 13 bases lying between them. The germline CDR1 and CDR2 sequences are WSHSY and SAAADI. This CDR3 has 12 residues. This CDR3 is CASRDDRPGYTF. CDR3 sequence (DNA): TGCGCCAGCAGGGACGACAGGCCAGGCTACACCTTC.

This clone has a count of ten or more. The chain uses TRBV15 and TRBJ2-7; no clear D gene. The V and J ends lost 1 base and 5 bases respectively, with 9 bases between them. Germline V gene sequence: CDR1 LNHNV, CDR2 YYDKDF (reference sequence). The CDR3 loop spans 13 amino acids. For the CDR3, the DNA is TGTGCCACCAGCAGAGGATCAGTCAACGAGCAGTACTTC. Its translation is CATSRGSVNEQYF.

This clone was seen repeatedly, ten times or more. The rearrangement links TRBV18 to TRBJ1-3, with no clear D. The CDR3 consists of 15 residues. Germline V gene data show CDR1 as KGHSH and CDR2 as LQKENI. The V end lost 2 bases, the J end lost 0 bases, and 8 bases lay between the germline ends. This chain's CDR3 is CASSPSMRSGNTIYF. In DNA form, the CDR3 reads TGTGCCAGCTCACCATCCATGCGCTCTGGAAACACCATATATTTT.

This clone has at least ten counts. The V and J genes are TRBV6-1 and TRBJ2-5; tentative D call: TRBD2 (5 bases). The CDR3 has 12 residues. In germline, CDR1 is MNHNS, CDR2 SASEGT. Trimming left V 8 bases short and J 2 bases short, with 9 bases between. CDR3: CASGRTQETQYF. CDR3 nucleotide sequence: TGTGCCAGCGGACGGACTCAAGAGACCCAGTACTTC.

In its sample, this clone was seen many times. The J gene is TRBJ1-4, the V gene TRBV28; 8 bases map to TRBD1. The V gene end was trimmed by 6 bases and the J gene end by 5 bases; junction bases not matched to a gene: 8. The CDR3 consists of 15 residues. From germline, CDR1 is MDHEN and CDR2 SYDVKM. The CDR3 DNA is TGTGCCAGCAGCTACCCAGGGGGCAAGAATGAAAAACTGTTTTTT. It codes for CASSYPGGKNEKLFF.

At least ten counts were recorded for this clone. This chain joins TRBV6-5 and TRBJ2-1, with D possibly being TRBD1 (6 bases). The CDR3 runs to 16 residues. V was cut by 0 bases and J by 9 bases, with 18 bases left in between. The germline CDR1 and CDR2 sequences are MNHEY and SVGAGI. The CDR3 DNA reads as TGTGCCAGCAGTTACTCGATTTTCGAACAGGGCAGTGAGCAGTTCTTC. Its protein is CASSYSIFEQGSEQFF.

This clone occurred many times. This rearrangement joins TRBV10-3 to TRBJ1-4; perhaps TRBD1 as D (5 bases). V lost 3 bases to trimming and J lost 6 bases, with 5 bases between them. The CDR3 sequence is 12 residues long. Per the germline V gene, CDR1 is ENHRY and CDR2 is SYGVKD. DNA for the CDR3: TGTGCCATCAGTGACAGGGATGAAAAACTGTTTTTT. Encoded protein: CAISDRDEKLFF.

Many counts were recorded for this clone. V usage is TRBV10-3 and J usage is TRBJ2-7, with 9 bases matching TRBD1. With 6 bases clipped from V and 4 bases from J, the junction kept 7 bases outside the gene matches. The CDR3 is made up of 14 amino acids. Germline values: CDR1 ENHRY, CDR2 SYGVKD. This CDR3 is CAIRSGTGSYEQYF. CDR3 sequence (DNA): TGTGCCATCAGATCCGGGACAGGGTCTTACGAGCAGTACTTC.

This clone was seen only a few times. The genes are TRBV7-3 and TRBJ2-1, with TRBD2 identical over 8 bases. The CDR3 length is 16 residues. V shed 5 bases and J 0 bases; nucleotides not matched to a gene: 6. Germline V gives CDR1 SGHTA, CDR2 FQGTGA. CDR3 region: CASSPGLVHSYNEQFF. The CDR3 nucleotides are TGTGCCAGCAGCCCGGGACTAGTGCACTCCTACAATGAGCAGTTCTTC.

This clone is medium-sized within its sample. The same CDR3 can be traced to other DNA sequences in this sample. In DNA, the CDR3 is TGCGCCAGCAGCCAAGGGCCTCCGACAGGGGGGGACACTGAAGCTTTCTTT. Amino acid sequence: CASSQGPPTGGDTEAFF. The gene calls are TRBV4-3 and TRBJ1-1; the match to TRBD1 covers 9 bases. V was clipped by 1 base and J by 3 bases; unmatched bases: 9. The CDR3 extends over 17 amino acids. Germline CDR1 and CDR2: LGHNA and YSLEER.

This clone was seen many times. This rearrangement joins TRBV18 to TRBJ1-3, with 8 bases aligning to TRBD1. The V gene end was trimmed by 6 bases and the J gene end by 4 bases; junction bases not matched to a gene: 5. The length of the CDR3 is 14 residues. Germline V gene data show CDR1 as KGHSH and CDR2 as LQKENI. The CDR3 coding sequence is TGTGCCAGCTCGGGACAGGCTGAAGGAAACACCATATATTTT. Encoded protein: CASSGQAEGNTIYF.

V and J are TRBV6-5 and TRBJ1-5; the D is unclear. This CDR3 contains 15 residues. Trimming removed 5 bases at V and 6 bases at J, with 17 bases between. Germline values: CDR1 MNHEY, CDR2 SVGAGI. DNA of the CDR3: TGTGCCAGCAGTCCCGGAACGGGGAGGAGTCAGCCCCAGCATTTT. Translating it yields CASSPGTGRSQPQHF.

The sample holds many counts of this clone. The J gene is TRBJ2-5, the V gene TRBV7-9, with a tentative D call TRBD1 (6 bases). V was trimmed by 1 base and J by 4 bases, leaving 16 bases between them. The CDR3 runs 16 residues. CDR1 and CDR2 from the germline V gene are SEHNR and FQNEAQ (reference sequence). CDR3 residues: CASSLEGGRPRETQYF. CDR3 nucleotide sequence: TGTGCCAGCAGCTTAGAAGGGGGTCGACCCCGAGAGACCCAGTACTTC.

CDR3: CATSRDRDPLFGNEQFF. DNA for the CDR3: TGTGCCACCAGCAGGGACAGGGATCCCCTCTTTGGCAATGAGCAGTTCTTC. The genes are TRBV15 and TRBJ2-1; 8 nucleotides match TRBD1. The CDR3 consists of 17 residues. In germline, CDR1 is LNHNV, CDR2 YYDKDF (reference sequence). Trimming took 3 bases from V and 6 from J; bases not matched to a gene: 13.

This clone was detected many times. The chain carries TRBV2 and TRBJ1-6; 11 positions agree with TRBD1. Germline-derived CDR1 and CDR2 are SNHLY and FYNNEI. The CDR3 sequence is 18 residues long. The trim removed 3 bases at V and 6 bases at J, leaving 10 bases unmatched. CDR3 loop: CASSEGWTGGAGNSPLHF. The CDR3 coding sequence is TGTGCCAGCAGTGAGGGGTGGACAGGGGGCGCAGGTAATTCACCCCTCCACTTT.

The sample holds many counts of this clone. V is TRBV5-8 and J is TRBJ2-5; 15 nucleotides agree with TRBD2. The V gene's germline CDR1 is SGHTS and CDR2 YDEGEE. CDR3 length: 16 amino acids. The junction had 5 bases not matched to a gene; V was cut back by 2 bases and J by 6 bases. In DNA, the CDR3 is TGTGCCAGCAGCTTACTGGGGACTAGCGGGAGGCAGACCCAGTACTTC. This sequence encodes CASSLLGTSGRQTQYF.

This clone was observed many times. The rearrangement joins TRBV10-3 to TRBJ2-3; 8 bases agree with TRBD1. The CDR3 extends over 14 amino acids. In germline, CDR1 is ENHRY, CDR2 SYGVKD. The trim removed 7 bases at V and 1 base at J, leaving 4 bases unmatched. CDR3 sequence reads: CAINSQGGTDTQYF. The CDR3 region has the DNA TGTGCCATCAATTCACAGGGGGGCACAGATACGCAGTATTTT.